This TCR beta chain was sequenced in a study of technical replicates of blood from a handful of donors. Profiling relied on immunoSEQ multiplex PCR, and the TCRdb table lists in-frame clones only, not all of them. The repertoire holds tens of thousands of clones, with 80% to 95% as singletons. This TCR derives from a human donor in good health. Some clones in this sample may be carry-over from other donors' samples. The sequencing input was T cells isolated from PBMCs.

CDR3 sequence (DNA): TGTGCCAGCAGCTTGGTGGGGGACAGGAGGTTCTACACCTTC. This translates into CASSLVGDRRFYTF. The chain joins TRBV5-4 to TRBJ1-2, with 8 bases fitting TRBD1. Germline CDR1 is SGHNT and CDR2 is YYREEE (reference sequence). Trimming at V came to 0 bases and at J to 10 bases, leaving 8 bases not matched to a gene. The CDR3 spans 14 residues.